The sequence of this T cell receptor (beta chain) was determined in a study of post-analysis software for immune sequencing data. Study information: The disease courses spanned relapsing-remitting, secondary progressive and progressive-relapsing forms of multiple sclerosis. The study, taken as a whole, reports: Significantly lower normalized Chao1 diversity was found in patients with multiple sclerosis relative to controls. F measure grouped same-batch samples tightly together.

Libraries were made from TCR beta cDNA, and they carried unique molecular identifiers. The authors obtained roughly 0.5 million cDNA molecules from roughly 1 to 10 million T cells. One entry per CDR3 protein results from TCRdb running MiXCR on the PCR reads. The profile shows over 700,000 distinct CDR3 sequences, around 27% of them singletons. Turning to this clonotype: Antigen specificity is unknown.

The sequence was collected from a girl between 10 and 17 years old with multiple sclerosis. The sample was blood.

CDR3 region: CASSQSITAIYEQYF. The CDR3 nucleotides are TGTGCCAGCAGCCAAAGCATCACAGCCATCTACGAGCAGTACTTC. J is TRBJ2-7 and V is TRBV14, with D uncertain. The germline gives CDR1 SGHDN, CDR2 FVKESK. Trimming took off 2 bases at V and 3 bases at J, with 14 bases between the two ends. The CDR3 is made up of 15 amino acids. Complete variable domain (other parts from reference TRBV14 and TRBJ2-7): EAGVTQFPSHSVIEKGQTVTLRCDPISGHDNLYWYRRVMGKEIKFLLHFVKESKQDESGMPNNRFLAERTGGTYSTLKVQPAELEDSGVYFCASSQSITAIYEQYFGPGTRLTVT.